The 27 T cell receptor beta chains reported below all come from one sample, sequenced in a study of cytomegalovirus exposure and HLA in healthy donors. 13 Jbeta primers and 60 Vbeta primers were used for the PCR. Generated by immunoSEQ multiplex PCR, the TCRdb table keeps only in-frame clones and is missing some. Of 140,000 to 150,000 clones listed, about 77% were seen once; the top ten hold around 3.7%. Sequencing used PBMCs. The receptors come from a male donor in good health and CMV-seronegative.

This clone showed up just a few times. The J gene is TRBJ2-7, the V gene TRBV7-2; 7 bases are a match to TRBD2. The CDR3 totals 13 residues. Germline loops: CDR1 SGHTA, CDR2 FQGNSA. With 5 bases clipped from V and 4 bases from J, the junction kept 5 bases outside the gene matches. The CDR3 here is CASSPQRGYEQYF. The CDR3 nucleotides are TGTGCCAGCAGCCCTCAGCGGGGTTACGAGCAGTACTTC.

The chain uses TRBV9 and TRBJ2-7; TRBD2 agrees at 11 bases. After removal of 4 bases from V and 6 bases from J, the junction contained 6 bases not matched to a gene. The CDR3 has 14 amino acids. Per germline, CDR1 SGDLS and CDR2 YYNGEE. The CDR3 protein is CASSSRLAGSEQYF. The CDR3 DNA follows: TGTGCCAGCAGCTCGCGACTAGCGGGAAGCGAGCAGTACTTC.

The chain recombines TRBV19 with TRBJ2-4; 11 bases line up with TRBD2. The germline V gene encodes CDR1 LNHDA and CDR2 SQIVND (reference sequence). This CDR3 has 11 residues. The CDR3 reads CAVAGGPIQYF. The CDR3 DNA reads TGTGCAGTAGCGGGAGGGCCCATTCAGTACTTC.

V gene TRBV6-1 combines with J gene TRBJ1-3; perhaps TRBD1 as D (6 bases). CDR1 MNHNS and CDR2 SASEGT come from the germline V gene. Trimming removed 11 bases from V and 10 bases from J, with 18 bases in between. This CDR3 has 12 amino acids. The CDR3 is CAGGRGETTIYF. The CDR3 coding sequence is TGTGCCGGCGGCAGGGGCGAAACAACCATATATTTT.

The rearrangement links TRBV5-1 to TRBJ1-2; the D is unclear. Germline loops: CDR1 SGHRS, CDR2 YFSETQ. The CDR3 totals 14 residues. The V end was cut by 1 base, the J end by 4 bases, with 11 bases between. DNA of the CDR3: TGCGCCAGCAGCTTGTTAATGGTCGGCTATGGCTACACCTTC. Residues: CASSLLMVGYGYTF. Full variable domain (outside the CDR3, taken from reference TRBV5-1 and TRBJ1-2): KAGVTQTPRYLIKTRGQQVTLSCSPISGHRSVSWYQQTPGQGLQFLFEYFSETQRNKGNFPGRFSGRQFSNSRSEMNVSTLELGDSALYLCASSLLMVGYGYTFGSGTRLTVV.

The gene calls are TRBV5-4 and TRBJ1-2, with 12 nucleotides matching TRBD1. The CDR3 totals 16 residues. Trimming at V came to 5 bases and at J to 4 bases, leaving 9 bases not matched to a gene. CDR1 is SGHNT and CDR2 is YYREEE in the germline V gene (reference sequence). The CDR3 loop reads CASRFFRDRGLYGYTF. The CDR3 DNA sequence: TGTGCCAGCAGATTTTTCCGGGACAGGGGGCTCTATGGCTACACCTTC.

The DNA of the CDR3 is TGTGCCAGCAGCCTTAGCGGGGGGGCAGTCGCCTACGAGCAGTACTTC. It codes for CASSLSGGAVAYEQYF. This chain links TRBV11-2 with TRBJ2-7; 11 nucleotides align to TRBD2. The CDR3 is 16 amino acids. The junction had 8 bases not matched to a gene; V was cut back by 5 bases and J by 2 bases. Per the germline V gene, CDR1 is SGHAT and CDR2 is FQNNGV.

This clone was seen more than once but under ten times. The chain links TRBV11-3 to TRBJ2-5; TRBD2 matches at 10 bases. Germline V gives CDR1 SGHNT, CDR2 YENEEA. The CDR3 runs to 16 residues. V was clipped by 3 bases and J by 1 base; unmatched bases: 5. CDR3 sequence: CASSLGRLAGQETQYF. In DNA, the CDR3 is TGTGCCAGCAGCTTGGGGAGACTAGCGGGCCAAGAGACCCAGTACTTC.

The rearrangement joins TRBV4-2 to TRBJ2-1; 11 bases line up with TRBD2. Trimming took 4 bases from V and 3 from J; bases not matched to a gene: 5. CDR3 length: 16 amino acids. From germline, CDR1 is LGHNA and CDR2 YNFKEQ. CDR3 amino acids: CASSRQTSGDYNEQFF. CDR3 sequence (DNA): TGTGCCAGCAGCCGTCAGACTAGCGGGGACTACAATGAGCAGTTCTTC.

The chain is built from TRBV11-3 and TRBJ2-3, with D unresolved. Looked up from germline, CDR1 is SGHNT and CDR2 is YENEEA. This CDR3 has 11 residues. V lost 5 bases and J 7 bases, leaving 7 bases between the germline ends. DNA for the CDR3: TGTGCCAGCAGCCGAGGCTATACGCAGTATTTT. Protein: CASSRGYTQYF. The variable domain in full, with the rest retrieved from reference TRBV11-3 and TRBJ2-3, is EAGVVQSPRYKIIEKKQPVAFWCNPISGHNTLYWYLQNLGQGPELLIRYENEEAVDDSQLPKDRFSAERLKGVDSTLKIQPAELGDSAVYLCASSRGYTQYFGPGTRLTVL.

V and J are TRBV6-1 and TRBJ2-2; possible D gene TRBD2, 5 bases. Trimming removed 2 bases from V and 6 bases from J, with 16 bases in between. The germline gives CDR1 MNHNS, CDR2 SASEGT. CDR3 length: 16 amino acids. CDR3 sequence reads: CASSERRSSGPGELFF. In nucleotides, the CDR3 is TGTGCCAGCAGTGAACGGAGGTCTAGTGGACCCGGGGAGCTGTTTTTT.

The V gene is TRBV5-6, the J gene TRBJ2-7; 9 nucleotides match TRBD1. The CDR3 has 13 amino acids. CDR1 is SGHDT, CDR2 YYEEEE, per germline. J gave up 1 base and V 4 bases, and 0 bases lay outside the gene matches. CDR3 sequence reads: CASSGQGSYEQYF. CDR3 in DNA: TGTGCCAGCAGCGGACAGGGGTCCTACGAGCAGTACTTC. Combining the CDR3 with reference TRBV5-6 and TRBJ2-7 gives the whole variable domain DAGVTQSPTHLIKTRGQQVTLRCSPKSGHDTVSWYQQALGQGPQFIFQYYEEEERQRGNFPDRFSGHQFPNYSSELNVNALLLGDSALYLCASSGQGSYEQYFGPGTRLTVT.

A few counts support this clone. V gene TRBV6-5 combines with J gene TRBJ2-3; 10 bases map to TRBD2. CDR3 length: 13 residues. The germline V gene has CDR1 MNHEY and CDR2 SVGAGI. Losses at the gene ends were 10 bases for V and 5 bases for J; bases not matched to a gene: 6. CDR3 coding DNA: TGTGCCACCAAGCGGGGGGGCGGAGATACGCAGTATTTT. It encodes CATKRGGGDTQYF.

The J gene is TRBJ1-5, the V gene TRBV4-3, with D perhaps TRBD1 (6 bases). This CDR3 has 15 residues. Germline V gene lookup returns CDR1 LGHNA and CDR2 YSLEER. Deletions cut 0 bases from V and 7 bases from J, with 13 bases between. CDR3 in amino acids: CASSQDRGPWQPQHF. The CDR3 DNA is TGCGCCAGCAGCCAAGACAGGGGTCCGTGGCAGCCCCAGCATTTT.

The chain recombines TRBV6-5 with TRBJ2-3, with D perhaps matching TRBD2 (6 bases). The length of the CDR3 is 14 residues. V dropped 8 bases and J dropped 2 bases, with 14 bases sitting between them. CDR1 and CDR2 (germline): MNHEY, SVGAGI. Here the CDR3 reads CASWDSHFTDTQYF. CDR3 bases: TGTGCCAGCTGGGACTCGCACTTCACAGATACGCAGTATTTT.

The chain has TRBV5-4 and TRBJ2-1, with D maybe TRBD2 (5 bases). CDR1 is SGHNT and CDR2 is YYREEE in the germline V gene (reference sequence). The CDR3 has 13 amino acids. V lost 0 bases and J lost 6, with 7 bases in between. The CDR3 sequence is CASSLARGNEQFF. The CDR3 DNA follows: TGTGCCAGCAGCTTGGCCCGGGGCAATGAGCAGTTCTTC.

The chain uses TRBV9 and TRBJ2-5; 10 bases agree with TRBD1. The end of the DNA is better explained by TRBJ2-7, so the J call may be wrong. The CDR3 sequence is 15 residues long. From germline, CDR1 is SGDLS and CDR2 YYNGEE. The CDR3 here is CASSVGQGADYEQYF. CDR3 bases: TGTGCCAGCAGCGTAGGACAGGGGGCGGACTACGAGCAGTACTTC.

The chain employs TRBV7-2 and TRBJ2-2; 9 nucleotides align to TRBD2. V lost 5 bases, J lost 5 bases, and 3 bases stayed unmatched. Germline assignment: CDR1 SGHTA and CDR2 FQGNSA. The CDR3 is 14 amino acids. The CDR3 bases are TGTGCCAGCAGCCTTACTAGCGGGACCGGGGAGCTGTTTTTT. It codes for CASSLTSGTGELFF. Variable domain in full (rest from reference TRBV7-2 and TRBJ2-2): GAGVSQSPSNKVTEKGKDVELRCDPISGHTALYWYRQSLGQGLEFLIYFQGNSAPDKSGLPSDRFSAERTGGSVSTLTIQRTQQEDSAVYLCASSLTSGTGELFFGEGSRLTVL.

The V call is TRBV7-9, the J call TRBJ1-1, with 9 bases lining up with TRBD1. The CDR3 consists of 17 residues. Trimming cost V 0 bases and J 1 base; bases outside gene matches: 6. Germline values: CDR1 SEHNR, CDR2 FQNEAQ (reference sequence). The CDR3 is CASSLAGGTGPNTEAFF. The CDR3 DNA follows: TGTGCCAGCAGCTTAGCCGGAGGGACAGGGCCGAACACTGAAGCTTTCTTT.

This clone was picked up a small number of times. This sequence joins TRBV10-3 and TRBJ2-2; 10 bases align to TRBD2. The CDR3 runs 16 residues. The germline V gene has CDR1 ENHRY and CDR2 SYGVKD. V shed 0 bases and J 5 bases; nucleotides not matched to a gene: 3. In DNA form, the CDR3 reads TGTGCCATCAGTGAGTCGGCTAGCGGGAGTACCGGGGAGCTGTTTTTT. This codes for CAISESASGSTGELFF.

CDR3 in amino acids: CASSESCLVGVDSPLHF. CDR3 nucleotides: TGCGCCAGCAGTGAGTCTTGTTTGGTTGGAGTAGATTCACCCCTCCACTTT. The chain recombines TRBV10-1 with TRBJ1-6; unclear D gene. Between the trimmed V and J ends, which lost 0 bases and 8 bases, there was a span of 17 bases. CDR3 size: 17 residues. Per the germline V gene, CDR1 is WNHNN and CDR2 is SYGVQD (reference sequence).

CDR3 in amino acids: CASSVAPRTENEQFF. Here the CDR3 DNA reads TGTGCCAGCAGCGTAGCCCCCCGGACAGAGAATGAGCAGTTCTTC. The chain is built from TRBV9 and TRBJ2-1, with a tentative D call TRBD1 (6 bases). Looked up from germline, CDR1 is SGDLS and CDR2 is YYNGEE. Trimming left V 0 bases short and J 7 bases short, with 14 bases between. This CDR3 is 15 amino acids long.

The V call is TRBV15, the J call TRBJ2-2, with 8 bases aligning to TRBD1. V shed 0 bases, J shed 2 bases, and the junction held 2 bases outside the gene matches. The CDR3 is made up of 16 amino acids. Per the germline V gene, CDR1 is LNHNV and CDR2 is YYDKDF (reference sequence). Here the CDR3 DNA reads TGTGCCACCAGCAGAGAGGGGACAGGAAACACCGGGGAGCTGTTTTTT. Protein: CATSREGTGNTGELFF.

This clone was detected only a few times. The rearrangement uses TRBV5-1 and TRBJ2-2, with 15 bases that match TRBD2. The CDR3 extends over 17 amino acids. V lost 4 bases to trimming and J lost 5 bases; unmatched junction nucleotides: 6. Germline V gene lookup returns CDR1 SGHRS and CDR2 YFSETQ. The DNA of the CDR3 is TGCGCCAGCAGCCCGGGACTAGCGGGGGGCCGGACCGGGGAGCTGTTTTTT. Encoded protein: CASSPGLAGGRTGELFF. Using reference TRBV5-1 and TRBJ2-2 for the parts outside the CDR3, the full variable domain is KAGVTQTPRYLIKTRGQQVTLSCSPISGHRSVSWYQQTPGQGLQFLFEYFSETQRNKGNFPGRFSGRQFSNSRSEMNVSTLELGDSALYLCASSPGLAGGRTGELFFGEGSRLTVL.

This clone showed up just once. The chain is built from TRBV12-5 and TRBJ1-6; TRBD1 might be the D (6 bases). CDR1 is LGHNT and CDR2 is FRNRAP in the germline V gene. Trimming left V 0 bases short and J 6 bases short, with 12 bases between. The CDR3 loop spans 16 amino acids. The CDR3 coding sequence is TGTGCTAGTGGTTTGGTAGCAGGGGTCGTTAATTCACCCCTCCACTTT. Its translation is CASGLVAGVVNSPLHF.

CDR3 loop: CASSGQGYTEAFF. CDR3 sequence (DNA): TGCGCCAGCAGCGGCCAGGGATACACTGAAGCTTTCTTT. The rearrangement joins TRBV5-1 to TRBJ1-1, with D perhaps TRBD1 (5 bases). This CDR3 has 13 residues. Germline V gene sequence: CDR1 SGHRS, CDR2 YFSETQ. Deletions cut 4 bases from V and 3 bases from J, with 10 bases between.

The chain couples TRBV19 to TRBJ2-6; 9 bases match TRBD1. Germline V gene lookup returns CDR1 LNHDA and CDR2 SQIVND (reference sequence). Trimming cost V 5 bases and J 1 base; bases outside gene matches: 6. This CDR3 is 17 amino acids long. In DNA, the CDR3 is TGTGCCAGTAGTCCGGACAGGGGATTTTCTGGGGCCAACGTCCTGACTTTC. This encodes CASSPDRGFSGANVLTF.